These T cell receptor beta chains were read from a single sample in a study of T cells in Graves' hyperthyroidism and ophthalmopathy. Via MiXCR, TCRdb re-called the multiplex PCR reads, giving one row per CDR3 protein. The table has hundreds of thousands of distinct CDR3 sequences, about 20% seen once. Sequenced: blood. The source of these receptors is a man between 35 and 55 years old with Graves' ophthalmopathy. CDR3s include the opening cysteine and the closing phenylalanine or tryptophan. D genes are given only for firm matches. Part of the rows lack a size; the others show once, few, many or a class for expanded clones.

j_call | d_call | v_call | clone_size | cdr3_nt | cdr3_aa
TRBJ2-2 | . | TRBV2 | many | TGTGCCAGCAGGACCGGGGGACAGCAGTACGGGGAGCTGTTTTTT | CASRTGGQQYGELFF
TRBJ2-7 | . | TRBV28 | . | TGTGCCAGCAGTTCCCCATCCGTCCCCTACGAGCAGTACTTC | CASSSPSVPYEQYF
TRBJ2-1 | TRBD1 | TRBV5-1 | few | TGCGCCAGCAGCCCGGACAGGGGGCTCAATGAGCAGTTCTTC | CASSPDRGLNEQFF
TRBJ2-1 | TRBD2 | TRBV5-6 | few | TGTGCCAGCAGCTCCGGACTAGCGGGAGTTATCGGGCAGTTCTTC | CASSSGLAGVIGQFF
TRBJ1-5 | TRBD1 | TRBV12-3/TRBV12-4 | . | TGTGCCAGCAGTTTCTGGGCAGGGGGATATAGCAATCAGCCCCAGCATTTT | CASSFWAGGYSNQPQHF
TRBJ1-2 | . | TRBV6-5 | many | TGTGCCAGCAGTTCTGGACAGAACCCAAACGGCTATGGCTACACCTTC | CASSSGQNPNGYGYTF
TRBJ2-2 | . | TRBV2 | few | TGTGCCGGATCCCAGGGAGCCGGGGAGCTGTTTTTT | CAGSQGAGELFF
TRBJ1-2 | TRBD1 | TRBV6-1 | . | TGTGCCAGCACCCGAGGGACAGCTAACTATGGCTACACCTTC | CASTRGTANYGYTF
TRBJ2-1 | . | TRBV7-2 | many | TGTGCCAGCAGCTTAGTCGTTCGTGATGAGCAGTTCTTC | CASSLVVRDEQFF
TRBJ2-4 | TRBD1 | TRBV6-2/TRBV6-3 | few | TGTGCCAGCAGTATCCCGGACAGGGGGCCGGCCAAAAACATTCAGTACTTC | CASSIPDRGPAKNIQYF
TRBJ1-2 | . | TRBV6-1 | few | TGTGCCAGCAGTGAAGGGGGCGCCTATGGCTACACCTTC | CASSEGGAYGYTF
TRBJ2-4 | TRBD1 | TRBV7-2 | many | TGTGCCAGCAGCCTCCGGGACAGTACCCTAGCCAAAAACATTCAGTACTTC | CASSLRDSTLAKNIQYF
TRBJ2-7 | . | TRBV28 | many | TGTGCCAGCAGTTTTCGCGGAATGCCCTACGAGCAGTACTTC | CASSFRGMPYEQYF
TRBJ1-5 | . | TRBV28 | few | TGTGCCAGCAGTTTATTCCGCGGCGGGGGGTTGGTGGGTCAGCCCCAGCATTTT | CASSLFRGGGLVGQPQHF
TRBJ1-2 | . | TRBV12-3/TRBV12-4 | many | TGTGCCAGCAGTTTCCAGACCTATGGCTACACCTTC | CASSFQTYGYTF
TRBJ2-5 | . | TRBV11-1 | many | TGTGCCAGCAGCTATACAGGGTCAAGGTCGCGAGAGACCCAGTACTTC | CASSYTGSRSRETQYF
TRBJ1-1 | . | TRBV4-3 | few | TGCGCCAGCAGCCAAGATAAAATTGAAACACAACACACTGAAGCTTTCTTT | CASSQDKIETQHTEAFF
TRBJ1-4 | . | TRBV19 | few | TGTGCCAGTAACCGCGACAGTCCGAATGAAAAACTGTTTTTT | CASNRDSPNEKLFF
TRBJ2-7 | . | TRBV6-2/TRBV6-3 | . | TGTGCCAGCAGTTACCTCGTAGGCCCCTACTACGAGCAGTACTTC | CASSYLVGPYYEQYF
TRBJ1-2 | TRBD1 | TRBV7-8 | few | TGTGCCAGCAGCTTTGGCGGGGGACAGGGGAACTATGGCTACACCTTC | CASSFGGGQGNYGYTF
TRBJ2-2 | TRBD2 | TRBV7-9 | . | TGTGCCAGCAGCGGGACTAGCGGGACCGCCTGGGGGGAGCTGTTTTTT | CASSGTSGTAWGELFF
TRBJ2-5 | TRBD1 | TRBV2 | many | TGTGCCAGCAGGGCCGACAGGGGGATCCAAGAGACCCAGTACTTC | CASRADRGIQETQYF
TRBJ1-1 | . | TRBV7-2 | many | TGTGCCAGCAGCGGGCTCACTGAAGCTTTCTTT | CASSGLTEAFF
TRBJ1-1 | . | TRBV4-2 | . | TGTGCCAGCAGCCAAGTTCAGCGGAAACAAACTGAAGCTTTCTTT | CASSQVQRKQTEAFF
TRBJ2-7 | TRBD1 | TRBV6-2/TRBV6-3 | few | TGTGCCAGCAGTTCCGACAGGGGGACCTACGAGCAGTACTTC | CASSSDRGTYEQYF
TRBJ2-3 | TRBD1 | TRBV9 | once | TGTGCCAGCAGCGTAGCTCGTGTTTCATCGGGACAGCACTTTAGCACAGATACGCAGTATTTT | CASSVARVSSGQHFSTDTQYF
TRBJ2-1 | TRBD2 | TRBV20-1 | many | TGCAGTGCTCGCCCCTCGGCTAGCGGGGTTTACAATGAGCAGTTCTTC | CSARPSASGVYNEQFF
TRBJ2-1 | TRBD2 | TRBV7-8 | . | TGTGCCAGCGGGGGGCGGGGGGATGAGCAGTTCTTC | CASGGRGDEQFF
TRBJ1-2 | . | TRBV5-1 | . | TGCGCCAGCAGAATTGGATCCAGGGGAAACTATGGCTACACCTTC | CASRIGSRGNYGYTF
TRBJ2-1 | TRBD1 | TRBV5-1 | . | TGCGCCAGCAGCTTGGCCACAGGGGTCAATGAGCAGTTCTTC | CASSLATGVNEQFF
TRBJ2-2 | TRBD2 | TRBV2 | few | TGTGCCAGCAGTGAAGTTCGTCTAGCGGGGGGTACCGGGGAGCTGTTTTTT | CASSEVRLAGGTGELFF
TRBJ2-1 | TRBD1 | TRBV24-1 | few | TGTGCCACCGGACCCGGGACAGGGGTGGATGAGCAGTTCTTC | CATGPGTGVDEQFF
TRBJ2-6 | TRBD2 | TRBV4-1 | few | TGCGCCAGCAGCCAAGATAGAGCGGGGGTGTCGGGGGCCAACGTCCTGACTTTC | CASSQDRAGVSGANVLTF
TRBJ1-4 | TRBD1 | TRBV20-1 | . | TGCAGTGCTAGCCTCGGGACAGGGGATGAAAAACTGTTTTTT | CSASLGTGDEKLFF
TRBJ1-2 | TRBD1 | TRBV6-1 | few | TGTGCCAGCGGGAGGGACAGAGGAAACTATGGCTACACCTTC | CASGRDRGNYGYTF
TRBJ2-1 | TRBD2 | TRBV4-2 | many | TGTGCCAGCAGCCAAGGGGGACTAGCGGGGCGCAATGAGCAGTTCTTC | CASSQGGLAGRNEQFF